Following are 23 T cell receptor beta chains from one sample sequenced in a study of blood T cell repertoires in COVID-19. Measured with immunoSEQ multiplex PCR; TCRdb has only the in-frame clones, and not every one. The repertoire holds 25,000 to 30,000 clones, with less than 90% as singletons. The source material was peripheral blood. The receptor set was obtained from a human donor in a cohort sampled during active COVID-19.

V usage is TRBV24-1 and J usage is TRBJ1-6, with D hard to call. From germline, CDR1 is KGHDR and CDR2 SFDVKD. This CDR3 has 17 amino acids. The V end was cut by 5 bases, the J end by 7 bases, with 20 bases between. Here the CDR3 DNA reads TGTGCCACCAGTGTTAACCGGGGATCCAAGGACAATTCACCCCTCCACTTT. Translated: CATSVNRGSKDNSPLHF.

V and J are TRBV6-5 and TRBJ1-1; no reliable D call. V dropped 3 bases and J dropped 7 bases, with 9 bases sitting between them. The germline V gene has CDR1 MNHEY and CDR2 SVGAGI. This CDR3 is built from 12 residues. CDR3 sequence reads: CASSYYYGEAFF. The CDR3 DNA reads TGTGCCAGCAGTTATTATTACGGTGAAGCTTTCTTT.

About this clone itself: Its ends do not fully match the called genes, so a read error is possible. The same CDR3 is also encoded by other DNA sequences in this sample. The CDR3 sequence is CASSQDRVDRDLSYEQYF. Here the CDR3 DNA reads TGTGCCAGCAGCCAAGATCGTGTCGACAGGGATCTATCCTACGAGCAGTACTTT. The chain couples TRBV4-2 to TRBJ2-7, with TRBD1 matching 7 bases. CDR3 length equals 18 residues. Germline CDR1 and CDR2: LGHNA and YNFKEQ.

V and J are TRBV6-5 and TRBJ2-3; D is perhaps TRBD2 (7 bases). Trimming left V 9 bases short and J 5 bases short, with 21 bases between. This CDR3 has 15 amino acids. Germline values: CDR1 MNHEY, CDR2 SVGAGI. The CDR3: CASLRGASAGDTQYF. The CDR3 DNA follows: TGTGCCAGTTTACGGGGGGCTTCTGCGGGAGATACGCAGTATTTT.

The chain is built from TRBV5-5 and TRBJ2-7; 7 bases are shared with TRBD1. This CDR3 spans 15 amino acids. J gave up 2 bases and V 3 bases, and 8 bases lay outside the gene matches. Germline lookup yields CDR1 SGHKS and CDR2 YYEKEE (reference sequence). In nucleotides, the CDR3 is TGTGCCAGCAGCTCACGCCCGACAGGGACCTACGAGCAGTACTTC. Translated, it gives CASSSRPTGTYEQYF.

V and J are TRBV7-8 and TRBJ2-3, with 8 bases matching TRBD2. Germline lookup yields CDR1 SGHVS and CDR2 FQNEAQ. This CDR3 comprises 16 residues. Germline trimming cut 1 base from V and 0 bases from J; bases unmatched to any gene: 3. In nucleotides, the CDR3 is TGTGCCAGCAGCTTAGGGGCTAGCGGGAGCACAGATACGCAGTATTTT. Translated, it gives CASSLGASGSTDTQYF.

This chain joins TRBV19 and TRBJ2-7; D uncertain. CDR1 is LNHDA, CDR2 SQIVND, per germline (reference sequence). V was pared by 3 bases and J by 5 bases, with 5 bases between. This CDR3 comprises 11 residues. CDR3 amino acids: CASSIGHEQYF. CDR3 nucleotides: TGTGCCAGTAGTATTGGCCACGAGCAGTACTTC. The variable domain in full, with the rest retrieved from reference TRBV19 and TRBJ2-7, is DGGITQSPKYLFRKEGQNVTLSCEQNLNHDAMYWYRQDPGQGLRLIYYSQIVNDFQKGDIAEGYSVSREKKESFPLTVTSAQKNPTAFYLCASSIGHEQYFGPGTRLTVT.

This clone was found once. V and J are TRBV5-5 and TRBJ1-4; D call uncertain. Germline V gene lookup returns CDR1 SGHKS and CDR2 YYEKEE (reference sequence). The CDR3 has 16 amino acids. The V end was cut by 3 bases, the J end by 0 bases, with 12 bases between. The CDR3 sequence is CASSSRGVPTNEKLFF. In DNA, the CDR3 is TGTGCCAGCAGCTCTAGAGGAGTTCCAACTAATGAAAAACTGTTTTTT.

CDR3 DNA sequence: TGCGCCAGCAGCCCTGTCACAGATACGCAGTATTTT. Residues: CASSPVTDTQYF. The chain recombines TRBV5-1 with TRBJ2-3; D remains ambiguous. Trimming pared 4 bases from V and 2 bases from J, leaving 5 bases between. The CDR3 runs to 12 residues. CDR1 and CDR2 from the germline V gene are SGHRS and YFSETQ. Looking up the rest from reference TRBV5-1 and TRBJ2-3 gives the full variable domain: KAGVTQTPRYLIKTRGQQVTLSCSPISGHRSVSWYQQTPGQGLQFLFEYFSETQRNKGNFPGRFSGRQFSNSRSEMNVSTLELGDSALYLCASSPVTDTQYFGPGTRLTVL.

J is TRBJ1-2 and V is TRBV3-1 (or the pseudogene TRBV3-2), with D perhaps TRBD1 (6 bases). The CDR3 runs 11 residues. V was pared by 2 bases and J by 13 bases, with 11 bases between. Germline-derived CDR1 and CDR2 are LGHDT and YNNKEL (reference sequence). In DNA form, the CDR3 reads TGTGCCAGCAGCCAATCTACAGGGTGCACCTTC. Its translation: CASSQSTGCTF.

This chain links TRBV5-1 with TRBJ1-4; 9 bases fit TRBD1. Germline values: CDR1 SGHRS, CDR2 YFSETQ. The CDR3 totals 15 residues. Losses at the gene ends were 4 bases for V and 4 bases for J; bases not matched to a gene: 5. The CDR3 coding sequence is TGCGCCAGCAGCAACACAGGGGGCGGTAATGAAAAACTGTTTTTT. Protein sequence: CASSNTGGGNEKLFF.

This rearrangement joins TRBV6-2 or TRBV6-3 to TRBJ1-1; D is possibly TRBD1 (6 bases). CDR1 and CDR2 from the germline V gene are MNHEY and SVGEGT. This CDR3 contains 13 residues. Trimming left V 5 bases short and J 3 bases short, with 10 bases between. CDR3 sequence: CASSQQGDTEAFF. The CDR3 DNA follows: TGTGCCAGCAGTCAACAGGGTGACACTGAAGCTTTCTTT.

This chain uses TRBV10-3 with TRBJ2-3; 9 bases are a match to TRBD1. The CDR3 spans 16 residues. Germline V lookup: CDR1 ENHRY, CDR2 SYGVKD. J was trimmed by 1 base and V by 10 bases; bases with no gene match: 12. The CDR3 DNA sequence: TGTGCCAGTGGGACAGGGCTGCTTTATGGCACAGATACGCAGTATTTT. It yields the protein CASGTGLLYGTDTQYF.

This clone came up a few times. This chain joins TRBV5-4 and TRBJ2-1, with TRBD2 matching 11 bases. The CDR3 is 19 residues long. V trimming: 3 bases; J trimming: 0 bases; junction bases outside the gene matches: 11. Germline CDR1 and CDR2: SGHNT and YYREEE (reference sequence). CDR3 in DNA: TGTGCCAGCAGCTCGCCGACTAGCGGGGAAAGGAGCTCCTACAATGAGCAGTTCTTC. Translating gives CASSSPTSGERSSYNEQFF.

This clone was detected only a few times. Here the CDR3 reads CASRDRENTEAFF. CDR3 nucleotide sequence: TGTGCCAGCCGTGACAGGGAGAACACTGAAGCTTTCTTT. This chain links TRBV5-8 with TRBJ1-1, with 7 positions matching TRBD1. Per the germline V gene, CDR1 is SGHTS and CDR2 is YDEGEE. The CDR3 has 13 residues. Trimming cost V 7 bases and J 1 base; bases outside gene matches: 4.

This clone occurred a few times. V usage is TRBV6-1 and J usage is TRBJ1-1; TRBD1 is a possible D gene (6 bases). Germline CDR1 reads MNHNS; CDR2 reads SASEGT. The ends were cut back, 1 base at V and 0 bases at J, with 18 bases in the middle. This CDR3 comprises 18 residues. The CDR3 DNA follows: TGTGCCAGCAGTGAAGTGCCGAGGTGGGGGCGAATGAACACTGAAGCTTTCTTT. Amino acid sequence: CASSEVPRWGRMNTEAFF.

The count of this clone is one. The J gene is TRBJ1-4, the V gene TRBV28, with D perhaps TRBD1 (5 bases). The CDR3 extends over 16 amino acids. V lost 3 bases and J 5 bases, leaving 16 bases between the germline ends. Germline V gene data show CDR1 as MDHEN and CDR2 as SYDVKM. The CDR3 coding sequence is TGTGCCAGCAGTTTCGCGGGGGGTAGTCAGAATGAAAAACTGTTTTTT. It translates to CASSFAGGSQNEKLFF.

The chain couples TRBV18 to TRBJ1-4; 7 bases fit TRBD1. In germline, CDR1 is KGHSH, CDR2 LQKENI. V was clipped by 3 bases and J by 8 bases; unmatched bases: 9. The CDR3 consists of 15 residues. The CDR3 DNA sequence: TGTGCCAGCTCACCGCAGGGACAGCCGAACGAAAAACTGTTTTTT. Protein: CASSPQGQPNEKLFF. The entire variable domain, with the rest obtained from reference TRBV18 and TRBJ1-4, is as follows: NAGVMQNPRHLVRRRGQEARLRCSPMKGHSHVYWYRQLPEEGLKFMVYLQKENIIDESGMPKERFSAEFPKEGPSILRIQQVVRGDSAAYFCASSPQGQPNEKLFFGSGTQLSVL.

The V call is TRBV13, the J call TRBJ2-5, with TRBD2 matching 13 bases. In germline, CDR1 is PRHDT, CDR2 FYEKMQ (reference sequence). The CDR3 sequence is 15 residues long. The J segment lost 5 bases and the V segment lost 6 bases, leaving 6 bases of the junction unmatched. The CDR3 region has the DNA TGTGCCAGCAGTCGGGGACTAGCGGGGAGGGAGACCCAGTACTTC. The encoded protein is CASSRGLAGRETQYF.

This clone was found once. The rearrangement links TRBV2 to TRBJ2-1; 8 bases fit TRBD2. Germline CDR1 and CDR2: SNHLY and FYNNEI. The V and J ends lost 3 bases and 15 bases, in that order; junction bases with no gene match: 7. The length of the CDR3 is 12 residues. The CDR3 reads CASSEWQAGGFF. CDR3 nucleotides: TGTGCCAGCAGTGAGTGGCAGGCGGGGGGGTTCTTC. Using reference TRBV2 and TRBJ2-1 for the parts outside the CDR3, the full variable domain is EPEVTQTPSHQVTQMGQEVILRCVPISNHLYFYWYRQILGQKVEFLVSFYNNEISEKSEIFDDQFSVERPDGSNFTLKIRSTKLEDSAMYFCASSEWQAGGFFGPGTRLTVL.

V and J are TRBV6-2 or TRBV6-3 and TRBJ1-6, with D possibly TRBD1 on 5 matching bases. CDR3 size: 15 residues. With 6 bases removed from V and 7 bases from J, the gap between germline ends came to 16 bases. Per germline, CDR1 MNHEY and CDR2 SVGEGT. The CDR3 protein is CASSNQGADNSPLHF. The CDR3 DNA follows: TGTGCCAGCAGCAACCAGGGTGCGGACAATTCACCCCTCCACTTT.

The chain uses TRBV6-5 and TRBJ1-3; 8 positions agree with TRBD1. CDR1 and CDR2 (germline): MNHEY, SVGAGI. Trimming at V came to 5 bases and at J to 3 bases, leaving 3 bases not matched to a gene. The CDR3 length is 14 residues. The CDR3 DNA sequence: TGTGCCAGCAGTCCAGGGGGCGGTGGAAACACCATATATTTT. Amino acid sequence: CASSPGGGGNTIYF.

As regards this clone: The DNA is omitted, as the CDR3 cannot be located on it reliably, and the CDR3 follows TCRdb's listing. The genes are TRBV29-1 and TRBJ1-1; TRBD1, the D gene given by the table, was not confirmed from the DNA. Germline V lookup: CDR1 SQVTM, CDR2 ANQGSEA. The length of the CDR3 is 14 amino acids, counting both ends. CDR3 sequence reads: CSVWRGTGRTEAFF.